This TCR beta chain was captured by sequencing in a study of spatial heterogeneity in lung cancer. TCRdb used MiXCR to reprocess the 5' RACE reads, holding one entry per CDR3 protein. Of under 30,000 distinct CDR3 sequences listed, 3% to 3.5% are singletons. This clonotype was counted many times. Time point indicated: sample taken at primary tumor resection. The input for sequencing was PBMCs, taken at surgery. The TCR was taken from a female donor with early-stage non-small cell lung cancer.

CDR3 sequence: CASSLVRQGRTEAFF. In nucleotides, the CDR3 is TGCGCCAGCAGCTTGGTGCGGCAGGGACGGACTGAAGCTTTCTTT. J is TRBJ1-1 and V is TRBV5-1, with D perhaps matching TRBD1 (5 bases). Germline CDR1 and CDR2: SGHRS and YFSETQ. V lost 0 bases and J lost 5, with 14 bases in between. This CDR3 region has 15 residues. Full variable domain (rest looked up from reference TRBV5-1 and TRBJ1-1): KAGVTQTPRYLIKTRGQQVTLSCSPISGHRSVSWYQQTPGQGLQFLFEYFSETQRNKGNFPGRFSGRQFSNSRSEMNVSTLELGDSALYLCASSLVRQGRTEAFFGQGTRLTVV.